A single sample gave rise to the 2 T cell receptor beta chains below, sequenced in a study of blood T cell repertoires in COVID-19. Profiled with immunoSEQ multiplex PCR; TCRdb holds only in-frame clones, not every one. The sample has 150,000 to 200,000 clones; approximately 92% are singletons. Input material: peripheral blood. The receptors come from a man between 45 and 60 years old with acute or convalescent COVID-19.

The chain has TRBV12-3 or TRBV12-4 and TRBJ2-1; no definite D call. The CDR3 length is 12 residues. Trimming removed 3 bases at V and 7 bases at J, with 7 bases between. The CDR3 nucleotides read TGTGCCAGCAGTTTGTCCTTGAATGAGCAGTTCTTC. Encoded protein: CASSLSLNEQFF.

CDR3 nucleotides: TGTGCCAGCAGCTCCTCCGGGGGGTACCAAGAGACCCAGTACTTC. Translating it yields CASSSSGGYQETQYF. The chain has TRBV7-7 and TRBJ2-5; 7 bases agree with TRBD2. Germline assignment: CDR1 SSHAT and CDR2 FNYEAQ (reference sequence). This CDR3 region has 15 residues. The ends lost 4 bases at V and 0 bases at J; junction bases unmatched: 5.